This T cell receptor (beta chain) was observed in a study of shared clonotypes between healthy human individuals (TCRdb year 2020). As for the study more broadly: The cohort included a few men and a couple of women between 18 and 49 years of age. To estimate repertoire size and how much clonotype sharing occurs between individuals, the study deeply sequenced the blood TCR repertoires of roughly 5 healthy adults. Per donor, leukapheresis produced somewhere between about 0.94 and 9 billion PBMCs. Per donor, three plates each were used for CD4 naive and CD4 memory, two for CD8 naive, and one for CD8 memory. To increase sequencing depth and limit assay-specific biases, TCR repertoire library preparation and sequencing were carried out by different laboratories using diverse techniques. Results the study describes overall, beyond this receptor: Based on pairwise subsampling, the degree of clonotype sharing among donors was expected to be affected by sequencing depth. Compared with non-shared clonotypes, clonotypes shared by all four sorted-subset donors had higher generation probabilities. When several donors were compared, the shared fraction of clonotypes was approximately 5% for naive CD4, 3.5% to 4% for naive CD8, 2.3% for memory CD4, and under 0.5% for memory CD8. Rarefaction of sorted-subset datasets indicated incomplete sequencing despite the large sequencing depth. Estimated clonotype richness was generally larger for naive than for memory subsets. Sampling was restricted to blood, and TCR repertoires in tissue are likely to differ from TCR repertoires in blood. The small number of donors limited the genetic and exposure-history diversity represented.

V lost 7 bases and J lost 3 bases; the stretch between them is 22 bases long. From the cysteine through the phenylalanine, the CDR3 covers 16 amino acids. The kept DNA is CDR3 alone, 48 bases in frame from the first base. The CDR1 and CDR2 encoded by the germline V gene (reference sequence) are WNHNN and SYGVQD. The donors were healthy, HIV-negative adults with no recently reported acute infections or vaccinations. All donors were Caucasian adults living in Nashville, Tennessee, USA. CD4+ T cells were enriched by magnetic negative selection, after which naive cells were positively selected on CD45RA and the negative fraction was taken as the memory subset. Blood was obtained by leukapheresis, after which PBMCs were separated by Ficoll-Histopaque density gradient centrifugation and cryopreserved in liquid nitrogen vapor phase. Analytical flow cytometry was used to check the purity and quantity of each magnetically sorted T cell population. Genomic DNA was isolated from every sorted fraction and measured by UV absorbance on a Nanodrop 2000c.

Concerning this clone: The clone's antigen remains unknown. No per-base quality is available; no much larger clone lies one base away.

TCR CDR3 regions were amplified from genomic DNA by multiplex PCR using the deep immunoSEQ assay. For each cell subset, the extracted genomic DNA was distributed evenly across all wells of several immunoSEQ 96-well plates, and each plate served as one replicate. For sorted subsets, each replicate PCR was loaded with approximately 0.2 ug genomic DNA, equivalent to 32,000 or so T cell genomes. Purified libraries were measured with a Qubit 3.0 fluorometer, size-checked on a Bioanalyzer 2100, and measured again with the KAPA Library Quantification kit. Every immunoSEQ 96-well plate was sequenced on a separate single-read 150-cycle Illumina NextSeq 550 flow cell. The study's own analysis went as follows. Because the immunoSEQ output held only junctional sequences and lacked quality scores, the filtering could not match the filtering applied to full-length reads. To assign V/J genes and CDR3, sequences were annotated against IMGT germline references using PyIR, a Python wrapper for IgBLAST v1.9. Reads were filtered out if the reads had weak V/J assignments (E-value above 1e-6), no CDR3, stop codons, out-of-frame junctions, or ambiguous translated residues. V3J clonotypes were defined by identical inferred V gene, J gene, and CDR3 amino acid sequence. Percentage overlap between repertoires was calculated by dividing the number of shared unique clonotypes by the size of the smaller repertoire. Repertoire richness was assessed with RTK rarefaction, the Chao1 estimator, and Recon v2.1 estimates of unobserved clonotypes. Generation probabilities for all TCRbeta clonotypes obtained by the gDNA method from a few donors were computed using OLGA. TCRdb obtained this table from immuneACCESS and retained in-frame rearrangements with V and J assigned. These tables miss some clones; where compared with another copy, unresolved V genes account for less than half of the shortfall, and the remainder is unexplained. V and J calls and clone size are copied from that table; D and trimming were computed from the DNA. For this sample the table gives roughly 1 million clones, of which 70% to 80% were detected only once. The ten biggest clones cover around 1.5% of the sample.

The chain employs TRBV10-1 and TRBJ2-7; the D segment cannot be called with confidence. The source material was memory CD4+ T cells sorted from blood. The sample's cell subset or site, from its label and the paper: CD45RA-negative fraction. The TCR comes from a man younger than 35 in good health. The sequenced DNA is TGCGCCAGCACTTTTCCCCCAAGATCTAGTCTCTACGAGCAGTACTTC. This codes for CASTFPPRSSLYEQYF.